Detailed here is one TCR beta chain. Its target is unknown. V lost 4 bases and J lost 3, with 10 bases in between. The germline V gene has CDR1 MNHEY and CDR2 SMNVEV (reference sequence). This CDR3 region has 14 residues. The source of the sample is a study of T cells in Graves' hyperthyroidism and ophthalmopathy. Notes on the study in general: Blood also carried most thyroid clonotypes expanded above 0.001. The authors' 13 V-J model separated ophthalmopathy from stable hyperthyroidism.

RNA transcripts served as the template for amplifying TCR beta CDR3 regions. The HTBI set primed first-round TCR CDR3 RT-PCR. TCRdb reprocessed the multiplex PCR reads with MiXCR, giving one entry per CDR3 protein. Of hundreds of thousands of distinct CDR3 sequences listed, approximately 19% were seen once; the top ten hold over 15%. Patients aged 18 to 65 with hyperthyroidism were newly diagnosed, with duration under 2 months. Sequencing was performed on blood. The rearrangement links TRBV27 to TRBJ1-5; a weak D match, TRBD1 (5 bases). The clonotype comes from a woman aged 45-65 years with Graves' hyperthyroidism that later progressed to Graves' ophthalmopathy. As DNA, the CDR3 is TGTGCCAGCAGTTGGGACGGGTTCAATCAGCCCCAGCATTTT. It specifies CASSWDGFNQPQHF.